This entry features one T cell receptor beta chain sequence. This sample was taken from a study of blood T cell repertoires in COVID-19. Study-level background: There were acute and convalescent COVID-19 samples, and they came from the United States, Italy and Spain. Sample material is recorded as cDNA or gDNA derived from T cells, B-cell-depleted T cells, or PBMCs.

V was clipped by 5 bases and J by 6 bases, with 16 bases between them. This CDR3 is built from 15 residues. Germline V gene data show CDR1 as LNHDA and CDR2 as SQIVND (reference sequence). Per the study methods: Counts of nucleated cells, estimated from reference gene primer amplification, were obtained. Using immunoSEQ multiplex PCR, the repertoire was profiled, and TCRdb retains in-frame clones only, with some absent. That table gives V, J and clone size, and the DNA gave D and trimming. The sample consists of about 67,000 clones, about 86% of them appearing once. V and J are TRBV19 and TRBJ2-2; possible D gene TRBD2, 5 bases. The receptor's source is a man in his forties or fifties with active COVID-19. Material: peripheral blood. The CDR3 nucleotides read TGTGCCAGTAGTCCCCGGACTGTTATACCCGGGGAGCTGTTTTTT. It codes for CASSPRTVIPGELFF.